The 20 T cell receptor beta chains presented below share a single source sample, sequenced in a study of blood T cell repertoires in COVID-19. Sequenced by immunoSEQ multiplex PCR; TCRdb stores in-frame clones only, minus some. The sample gives under 300,000 clones, 65% to 90% of which show up once; less than 15% is in the top ten. Input material: peripheral blood. The receptors were sampled from a human donor in a cohort sampled during active COVID-19.

The CDR3 DNA follows: TGTGCCAGCAGCTTAGCCTCCCACACTGAAGCTTTCTTT. As protein: CASSLASHTEAFF. The J gene is TRBJ1-1, the V gene TRBV7-2; D is unclear. The length of the CDR3 is 13 residues. CDR1 and CDR2 from the germline V gene are SGHTA and FQGNSA. Trimming took off 0 bases at V and 3 bases at J, with 5 bases between the two ends.

The V call is TRBV19, the J call TRBJ2-6; perhaps TRBD2 as D (6 bases). Germline V gene data show CDR1 as LNHDA and CDR2 as SQIVND (reference sequence). Between the trimmed V and J ends, which lost 8 bases and 0 bases, there was a span of 14 bases. This CDR3 region has 16 residues. The CDR3 reads CASSGVLYSGANVLTF. The CDR3 DNA reads TGTGCCAGTTCGGGGGTCCTTTACTCTGGGGCCAACGTCCTGACTTTC.

The chain combines TRBV18 with TRBJ2-1; D is possibly TRBD1 (5 bases). Trimming pared 2 bases from V and 1 base from J, leaving 12 bases between. Germline CDR1 is KGHSH and CDR2 is LQKENI. CDR3 length: 16 amino acids. CDR3 residues: CASSPSFPGSYNEQFF. Here the CDR3 DNA reads TGTGCCAGCTCACCAAGTTTCCCAGGGTCCTACAATGAGCAGTTCTTC.

The CDR3 DNA is TGTGCCAGCAGCATCCTCGACAGGGCCGAGCAGTACTTC. This sequence encodes CASSILDRAEQYF. This chain uses TRBV7-2 with TRBJ2-7; 7 bases match TRBD1. Germline V gene sequence: CDR1 SGHTA, CDR2 FQGNSA. The CDR3 is 13 residues long. V shed 5 bases and J 6 bases; nucleotides not matched to a gene: 7.

The V and J genes are TRBV19 and TRBJ2-6, with D perhaps matching TRBD2 (5 bases). This CDR3 comprises 19 residues. The germline V gene encodes CDR1 LNHDA and CDR2 SQIVND (reference sequence). Trimming removed 7 bases from V and 0 bases from J, with 22 bases in between. The CDR3 reads CASTTRAWVVGSGANVLTF. The CDR3 region has the DNA TGTGCCAGTACCACTAGGGCTTGGGTGGTTGGCTCTGGGGCCAACGTCCTGACTTTC. Drawing the rest from reference TRBV19 and TRBJ2-6, the complete variable domain is DGGITQSPKYLFRKEGQNVTLSCEQNLNHDAMYWYRQDPGQGLRLIYYSQIVNDFQKGDIAEGYSVSREKKESFPLTVTSAQKNPTAFYLCASTTRAWVVGSGANVLTFGAGSRLTVL.

This chain joins TRBV6-5 and TRBJ2-7, with no clear D. Between the trimmed V and J ends, which lost 2 bases and 7 bases, there was a span of 6 bases. The length of the CDR3 is 11 residues. Germline CDR1 MNHEY, CDR2 SVGAGI. CDR3 amino acids: CASSYLQEQYF. DNA of the CDR3: TGTGCCAGCAGTTACCTTCAGGAGCAGTACTTC.

The chain has TRBV12-3 or TRBV12-4 and TRBJ2-2; a possible D gene is TRBD1 (5 bases). Trimming took off 7 bases at V and 6 bases at J, with 12 bases between the two ends. The CDR3 is made up of 13 amino acids. The DNA for the CDR3 is TGTGCCAGCACCAATCAAGGGGCCGGGGAGCTGTTTTTT. Protein sequence: CASTNQGAGELFF.

This clone has a single count. The V gene is TRBV7-2, the J gene TRBJ2-5; maybe TRBD2 (5 bases). Germline V CDR1 and CDR2: SGHTA, FQGNSA. V was clipped by 5 bases and J by 2 bases, with 9 bases between them. This CDR3 contains 13 residues. CDR3 sequence (DNA): TGTGCCAGCAGCCCACGCGGGCAAGAGACCCAGTACTTC. This encodes CASSPRGQETQYF.

In its sample, this clone was seen once. The chain uses TRBV7-2 and TRBJ1-2, with D possibly TRBD1 on 5 matching bases. The CDR3 is made up of 15 amino acids. Germline values: CDR1 SGHTA, CDR2 FQGNSA. Trimming cost V 6 bases and J 5 bases, with 19 bases left between them. CDR3 protein: CASSPQSGTLYGYTF. Written as DNA, the CDR3 is TGTGCCAGCAGTCCCCAGTCCGGGACTTTATATGGCTACACCTTC.

CDR3 sequence (DNA): TGTGCCAGCAGCGTAGAGCAGCGGACCTACGAGCAGTACTTC. This sequence encodes CASSVEQRTYEQYF. This sequence joins TRBV9 and TRBJ2-7; tentative D call: TRBD2 (5 bases). This CDR3 has 14 amino acids. Trimming stripped 0 bases from V and 2 bases from J, with 9 bases between. CDR1 and CDR2 (germline): SGDLS, YYNGEE.

This clone was detected only a few times. The chain has TRBV24-1 and TRBJ2-2; 7 bases are shared with TRBD1. V shed 4 bases and J 6 bases; nucleotides not matched to a gene: 7. The CDR3 extends over 15 amino acids. Germline CDR1 is KGHDR and CDR2 is SFDVKD. The CDR3 nucleotides are TGTGCCACCAGTGAGGCTCAGCAGGGGGCCGGGGAGCTGTTTTTT. It yields the protein CATSEAQQGAGELFF.

V usage is TRBV3-1 (or the pseudogene TRBV3-2) and J usage is TRBJ1-2, with 8 bases aligning to TRBD1. The CDR3 contains 11 residues. With 1 base clipped from V and 13 bases from J, the junction kept 2 bases outside the gene matches. CDR1 LGHDT and CDR2 YNNKEL come from the germline V gene (reference sequence). This CDR3 is CASSQGQGATF. The DNA for the CDR3 is TGTGCCAGCAGCCAAGGGCAGGGGGCCACCTTC.

This chain uses TRBV7-9 with TRBJ1-1, with D unclear. The CDR3 sequence is 13 residues long. V was pared by 5 bases and J by 2 bases, with 9 bases between. Germline lookup yields CDR1 SEHNR and CDR2 FQNEAQ (reference sequence). The DNA for the CDR3 is TGTGCCAGCAGCGAGACACTTAACACTGAAGCTTTCTTT. This encodes CASSETLNTEAFF.

The chain combines TRBV28 with TRBJ2-7; 9 bases align to TRBD1. J was trimmed by 2 bases and V by 5 bases; bases with no gene match: 7. Germline V gene sequence: CDR1 MDHEN, CDR2 SYDVKM. This CDR3 has 15 residues. The DNA for the CDR3 is TGTGCCAGCAGTCGGCCCGGGACAGGGACCTACGAGCAGTACTTC. This translates into CASSRPGTGTYEQYF.

The chain recombines TRBV19 with TRBJ2-1; 9 nucleotides align to TRBD2. The CDR3 extends over 15 amino acids. CDR1 and CDR2 (germline): LNHDA, SQIVND (reference sequence). V shed 3 bases and J 6 bases; nucleotides not matched to a gene: 6. The CDR3 coding sequence is TGTGCCAGTAGTATGCCTAGCGGGAAAGTCAATGAGCAGTTCTTC. This encodes CASSMPSGKVNEQFF.

The chain has TRBV7-9 and TRBJ1-4; 7 bases map to TRBD1. The CDR3 spans 15 residues. V shed 5 bases, J shed 4 bases, and the junction held 7 bases outside the gene matches. From germline, CDR1 is SEHNR and CDR2 FQNEAQ (reference sequence). The CDR3 sequence is CASSPGTVHNEKLFF. The CDR3, as DNA: TGTGCCAGCAGCCCCGGGACAGTTCATAATGAAAAACTGTTTTTT.

The gene calls are TRBV4-1 and TRBJ1-2; TRBD1 aligns across 7 bases. Per the germline V gene, CDR1 is MGHRA and CDR2 is YSYEKL. Trimming took 3 bases from V and 8 from J; bases not matched to a gene: 6. This CDR3 is 13 amino acids long. The CDR3 nucleotides read TGCGCCAGCAGCCATCCCGACAGGGACGGCTACACCTTC. Translation gives CASSHPDRDGYTF.

This chain joins TRBV15 and TRBJ1-5; possibly TRBD1 for D (6 bases). The CDR3 is 15 residues long. Germline CDR1 LNHNV, CDR2 YYDKDF (reference sequence). Trimming stripped 0 bases from V and 5 bases from J, with 11 bases between. For the CDR3, the DNA is TGTGCCACCAGCAGAGAGCAGGGGCGCCATCAGCCCCAGCATTTT. It specifies CATSREQGRHQPQHF.

The gene calls are TRBV6-5 and TRBJ1-1; 7 nucleotides agree with TRBD1. J gave up 0 bases and V 2 bases, and 0 bases lay outside the gene matches. This CDR3 region has 14 residues. The germline CDR1 and CDR2 sequences are MNHEY and SVGAGI. The CDR3, as DNA: TGTGCCAGCAGTTACGACAGGGTGAACACTGAAGCTTTCTTT. Protein product: CASSYDRVNTEAFF.

CDR3: CASGLGLGKLFF. CDR3 DNA sequence: TGTGCTAGTGGTTTGGGCCTCGGGAAACTGTTTTTT. V gene TRBV12-5 combines with J gene TRBJ1-4; no firm D call. This CDR3 has 12 residues. From germline, CDR1 is LGHNT and CDR2 FRNRAP. Between the trimmed V and J ends, which lost 1 base and 11 bases, there was a span of 8 bases.